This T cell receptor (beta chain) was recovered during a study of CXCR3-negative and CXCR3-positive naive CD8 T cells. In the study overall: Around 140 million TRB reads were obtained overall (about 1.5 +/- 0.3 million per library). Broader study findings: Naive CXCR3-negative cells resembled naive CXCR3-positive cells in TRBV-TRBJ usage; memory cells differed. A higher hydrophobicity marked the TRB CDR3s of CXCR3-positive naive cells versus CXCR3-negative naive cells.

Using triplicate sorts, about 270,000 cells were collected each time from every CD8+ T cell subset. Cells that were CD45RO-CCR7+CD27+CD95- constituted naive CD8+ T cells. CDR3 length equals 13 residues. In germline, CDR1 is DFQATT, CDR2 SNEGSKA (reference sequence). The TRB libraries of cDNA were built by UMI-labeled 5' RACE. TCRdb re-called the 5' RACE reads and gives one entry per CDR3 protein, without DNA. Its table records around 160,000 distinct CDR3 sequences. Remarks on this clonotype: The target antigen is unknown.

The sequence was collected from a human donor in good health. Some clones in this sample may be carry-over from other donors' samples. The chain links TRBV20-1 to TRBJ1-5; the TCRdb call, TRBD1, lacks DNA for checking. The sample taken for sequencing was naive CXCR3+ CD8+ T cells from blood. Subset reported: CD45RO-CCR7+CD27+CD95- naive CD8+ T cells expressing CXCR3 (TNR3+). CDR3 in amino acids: CSASDPQGQPQHF.